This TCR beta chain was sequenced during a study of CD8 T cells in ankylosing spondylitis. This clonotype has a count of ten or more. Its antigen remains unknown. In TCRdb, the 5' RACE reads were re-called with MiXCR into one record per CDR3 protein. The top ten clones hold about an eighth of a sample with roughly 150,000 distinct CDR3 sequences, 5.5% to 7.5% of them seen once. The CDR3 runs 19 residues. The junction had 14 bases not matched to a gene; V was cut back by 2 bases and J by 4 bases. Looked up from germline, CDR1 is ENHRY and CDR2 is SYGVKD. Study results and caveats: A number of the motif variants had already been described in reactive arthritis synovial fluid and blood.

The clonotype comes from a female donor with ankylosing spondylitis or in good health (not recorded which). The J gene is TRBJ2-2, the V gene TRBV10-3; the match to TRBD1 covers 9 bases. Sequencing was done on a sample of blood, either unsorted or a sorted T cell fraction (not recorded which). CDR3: CAISEEGTGTSAITGELFF. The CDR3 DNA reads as TGTGCCATCAGTGAGGAAGGGACAGGGACGAGCGCGATCACCGGGGAGCTGTTTTTT.